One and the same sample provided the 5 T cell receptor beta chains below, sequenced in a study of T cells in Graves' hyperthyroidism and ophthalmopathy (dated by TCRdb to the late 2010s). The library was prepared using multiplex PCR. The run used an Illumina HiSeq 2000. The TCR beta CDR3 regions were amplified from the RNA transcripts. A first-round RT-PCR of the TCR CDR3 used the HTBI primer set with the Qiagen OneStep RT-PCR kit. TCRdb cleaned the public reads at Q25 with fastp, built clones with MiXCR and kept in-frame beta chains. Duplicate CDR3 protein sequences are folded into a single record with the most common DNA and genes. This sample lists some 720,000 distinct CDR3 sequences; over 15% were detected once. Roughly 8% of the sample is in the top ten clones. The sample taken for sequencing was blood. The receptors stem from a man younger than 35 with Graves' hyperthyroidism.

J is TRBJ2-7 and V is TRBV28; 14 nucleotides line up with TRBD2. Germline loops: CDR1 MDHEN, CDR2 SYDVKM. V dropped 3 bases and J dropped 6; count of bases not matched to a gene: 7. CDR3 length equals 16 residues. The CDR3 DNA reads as TGTGCCAGCAGTTTGGGGACTAGCGGGAGTTACGGCGAGCAGTACTTC. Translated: CASSLGTSGSYGEQYF.

The CDR3 is CASRSYMMGNQPQHF. CDR3 nucleotides: TGTGCCAGCAGATCCTATATGATGGGCAATCAGCCCCAGCATTTT. The chain is built from TRBV28 and TRBJ1-5; D is unclear. V dropped 6 bases and J dropped 2 bases, with 14 bases sitting between them. This CDR3 is 15 amino acids long. CDR1 is MDHEN, CDR2 SYDVKM, per germline.

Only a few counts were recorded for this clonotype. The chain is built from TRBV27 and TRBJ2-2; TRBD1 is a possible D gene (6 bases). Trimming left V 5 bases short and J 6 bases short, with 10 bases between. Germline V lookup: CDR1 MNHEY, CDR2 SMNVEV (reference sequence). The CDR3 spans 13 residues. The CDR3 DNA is TGTGCCAGCAGTACAGGGTCCCCCGGGGAGCTGTTTTTT. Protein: CASSTGSPGELFF.

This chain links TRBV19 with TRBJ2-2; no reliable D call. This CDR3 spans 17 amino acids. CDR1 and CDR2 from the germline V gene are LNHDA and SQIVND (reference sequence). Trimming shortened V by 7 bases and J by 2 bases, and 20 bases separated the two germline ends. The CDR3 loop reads CASTVKSRGSNTGELFF. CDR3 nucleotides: TGTGCCAGTACTGTCAAGTCCCGCGGTTCAAACACCGGGGAGCTGTTTTTT. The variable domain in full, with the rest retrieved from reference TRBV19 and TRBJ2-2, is DGGITQSPKYLFRKEGQNVTLSCEQNLNHDAMYWYRQDPGQGLRLIYYSQIVNDFQKGDIAEGYSVSREKKESFPLTVTSAQKNPTAFYLCASTVKSRGSNTGELFFGEGSRLTVL.

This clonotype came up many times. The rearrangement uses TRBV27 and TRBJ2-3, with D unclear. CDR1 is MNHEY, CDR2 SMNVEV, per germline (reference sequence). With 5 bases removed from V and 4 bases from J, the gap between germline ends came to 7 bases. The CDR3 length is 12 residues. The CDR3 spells CASSKKADTQYF. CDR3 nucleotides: TGTGCCAGCAGTAAGAAGGCAGATACGCAGTATTTT.